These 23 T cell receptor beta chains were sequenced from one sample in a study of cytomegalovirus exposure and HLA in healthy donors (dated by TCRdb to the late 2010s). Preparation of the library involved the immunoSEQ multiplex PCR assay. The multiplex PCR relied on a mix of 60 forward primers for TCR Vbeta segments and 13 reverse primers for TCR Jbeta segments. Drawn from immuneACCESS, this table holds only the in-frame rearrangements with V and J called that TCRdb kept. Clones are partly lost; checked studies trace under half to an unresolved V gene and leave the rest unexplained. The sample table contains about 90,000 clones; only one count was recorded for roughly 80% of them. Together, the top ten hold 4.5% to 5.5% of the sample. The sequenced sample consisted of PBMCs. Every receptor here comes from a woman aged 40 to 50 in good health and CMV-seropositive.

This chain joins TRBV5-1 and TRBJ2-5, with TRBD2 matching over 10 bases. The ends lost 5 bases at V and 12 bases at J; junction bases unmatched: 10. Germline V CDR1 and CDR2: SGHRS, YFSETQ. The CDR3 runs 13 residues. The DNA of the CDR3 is TGCGCCAGCAGTCCTGAAACTAGCGGGACAAAGTACTTC. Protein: CASSPETSGTKYF. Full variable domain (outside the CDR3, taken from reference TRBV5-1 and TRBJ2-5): KAGVTQTPRYLIKTRGQQVTLSCSPISGHRSVSWYQQTPGQGLQFLFEYFSETQRNKGNFPGRFSGRQFSNSRSEMNVSTLELGDSALYLCASSPETSGTKYFGPGTRLLVL.

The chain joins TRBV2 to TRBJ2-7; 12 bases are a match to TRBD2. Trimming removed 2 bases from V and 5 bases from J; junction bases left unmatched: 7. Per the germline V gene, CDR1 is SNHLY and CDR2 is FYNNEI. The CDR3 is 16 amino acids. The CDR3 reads CASSEIPTSGSNEQYF. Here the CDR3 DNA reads TGTGCCAGCAGTGAAATTCCGACTAGCGGGAGCAACGAGCAGTACTTC.

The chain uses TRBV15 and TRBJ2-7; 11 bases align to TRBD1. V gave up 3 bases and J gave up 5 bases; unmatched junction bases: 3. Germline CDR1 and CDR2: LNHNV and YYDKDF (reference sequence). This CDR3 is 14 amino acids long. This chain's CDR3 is CATSRGQGEHEQYF. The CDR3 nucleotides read TGTGCCACCAGCAGGGGACAGGGGGAACACGAGCAGTACTTC.

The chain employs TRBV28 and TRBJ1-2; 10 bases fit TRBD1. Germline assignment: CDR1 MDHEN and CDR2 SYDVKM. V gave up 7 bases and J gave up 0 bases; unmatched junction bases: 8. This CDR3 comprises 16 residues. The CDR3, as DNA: TGTGCCAGCATAGTCTCCGGACAGGGGGCTAACTATGGCTACACCTTC. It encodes CASIVSGQGANYGYTF.

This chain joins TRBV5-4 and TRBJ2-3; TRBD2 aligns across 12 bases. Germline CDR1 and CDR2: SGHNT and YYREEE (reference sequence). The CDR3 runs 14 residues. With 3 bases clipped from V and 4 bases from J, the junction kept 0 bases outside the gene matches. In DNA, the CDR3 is TGTGCCAGCAGCTCTAGCGGGAGGGCAGATACGCAGTATTTT. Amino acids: CASSSSGRADTQYF.

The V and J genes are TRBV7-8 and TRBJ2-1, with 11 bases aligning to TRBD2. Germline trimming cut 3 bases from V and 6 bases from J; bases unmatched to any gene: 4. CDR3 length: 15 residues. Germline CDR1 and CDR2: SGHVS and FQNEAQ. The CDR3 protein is CASSFRSGRANEQFF. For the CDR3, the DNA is TGTGCCAGCAGCTTTCGTAGCGGGAGGGCCAATGAGCAGTTCTTC.

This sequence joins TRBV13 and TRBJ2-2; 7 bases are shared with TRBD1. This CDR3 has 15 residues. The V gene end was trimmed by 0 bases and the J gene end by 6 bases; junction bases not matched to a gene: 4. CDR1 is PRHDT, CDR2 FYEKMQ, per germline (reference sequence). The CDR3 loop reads CASSLGDTGAGELFF. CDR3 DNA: TGTGCCAGCAGCTTAGGAGATACAGGGGCCGGGGAGCTGTTTTTT.

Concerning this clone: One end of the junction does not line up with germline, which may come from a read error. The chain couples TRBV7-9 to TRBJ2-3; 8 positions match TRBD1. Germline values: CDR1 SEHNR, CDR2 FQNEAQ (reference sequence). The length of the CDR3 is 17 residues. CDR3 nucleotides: TGTTCCAGCAGCTTTTCGGGACAGGCCCTAAGCACAGATACGCAGTATTTT. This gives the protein CSSSFSGQALSTDTQYF.

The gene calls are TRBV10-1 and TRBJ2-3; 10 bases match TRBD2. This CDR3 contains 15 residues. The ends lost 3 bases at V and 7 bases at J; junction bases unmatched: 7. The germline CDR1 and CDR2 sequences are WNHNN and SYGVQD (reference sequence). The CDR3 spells CASSDPPSGSYTQYF. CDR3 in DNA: TGCGCCAGCAGTGATCCGCCTAGCGGGAGCTATACGCAGTATTTT.

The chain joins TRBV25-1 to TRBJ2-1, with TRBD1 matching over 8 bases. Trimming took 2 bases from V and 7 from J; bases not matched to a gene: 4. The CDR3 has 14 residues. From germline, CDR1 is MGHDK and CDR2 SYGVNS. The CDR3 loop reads CASSERTGRNEQFF. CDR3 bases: TGTGCCAGCAGTGAACGGACAGGGAGAAATGAGCAGTTCTTC.

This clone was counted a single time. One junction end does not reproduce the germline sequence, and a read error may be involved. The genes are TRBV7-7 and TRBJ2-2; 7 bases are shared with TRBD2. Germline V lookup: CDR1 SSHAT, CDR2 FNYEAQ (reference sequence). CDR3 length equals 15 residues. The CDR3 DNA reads TGTGCTAGCAGCTTATCAGGTCTAGCGGCCGGGGAGCTGTTTTTT. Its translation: CASSLSGLAAGELFF. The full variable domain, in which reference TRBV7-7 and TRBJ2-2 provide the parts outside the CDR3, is GAGVSQSPRYKVTKRGQDVTLRCDPISSHATLYWYQQALGQGPEFLTYFNYEAQPDKSGLPSDRFSAERPEGSISTLTIQRTEQRDSAMYRCASSLSGLAAGELFFGEGSRLTVL.

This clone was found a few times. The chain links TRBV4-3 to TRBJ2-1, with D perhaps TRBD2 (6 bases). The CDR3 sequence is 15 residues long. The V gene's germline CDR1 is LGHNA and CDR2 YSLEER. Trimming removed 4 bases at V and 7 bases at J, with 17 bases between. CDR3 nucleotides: TGCGCCAGCAGCCTAGCGGAAGATGGGGGGAATGAGCAGTTCTTC. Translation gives CASSLAEDGGNEQFF.

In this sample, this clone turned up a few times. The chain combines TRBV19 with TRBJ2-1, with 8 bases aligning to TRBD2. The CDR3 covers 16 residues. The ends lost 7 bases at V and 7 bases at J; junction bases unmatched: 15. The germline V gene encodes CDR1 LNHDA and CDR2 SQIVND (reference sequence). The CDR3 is CASTRGSGKSGNEQFF. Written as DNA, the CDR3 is TGTGCCAGTACCAGAGGTAGCGGGAAGTCGGGAAATGAGCAGTTCTTC.

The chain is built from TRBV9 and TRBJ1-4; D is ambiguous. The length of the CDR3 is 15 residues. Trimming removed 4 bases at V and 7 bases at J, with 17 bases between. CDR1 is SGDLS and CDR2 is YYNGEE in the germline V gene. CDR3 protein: CASSPRSETTEKLFF. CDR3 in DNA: TGTGCCAGCAGCCCCCGTTCAGAAACCACTGAAAAACTGTTTTTT.

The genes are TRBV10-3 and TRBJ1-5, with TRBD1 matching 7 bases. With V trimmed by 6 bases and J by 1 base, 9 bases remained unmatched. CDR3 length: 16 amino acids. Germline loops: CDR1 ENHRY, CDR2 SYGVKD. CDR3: CAISPGTVKSNQPQHF. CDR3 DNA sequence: TGTGCCATCAGCCCCGGGACAGTGAAAAGCAATCAGCCCCAGCATTTT.

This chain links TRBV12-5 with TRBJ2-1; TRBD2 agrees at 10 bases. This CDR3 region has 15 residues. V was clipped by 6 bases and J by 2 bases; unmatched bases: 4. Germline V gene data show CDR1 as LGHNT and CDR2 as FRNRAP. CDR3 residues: CASGTSGVTYNEQFF. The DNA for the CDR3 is TGTGCTAGTGGAACTAGCGGGGTCACCTACAATGAGCAGTTCTTC.

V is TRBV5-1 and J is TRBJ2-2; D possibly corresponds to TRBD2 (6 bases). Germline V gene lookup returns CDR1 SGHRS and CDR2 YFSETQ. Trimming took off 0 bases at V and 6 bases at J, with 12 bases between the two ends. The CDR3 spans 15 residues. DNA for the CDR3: TGCGCCAGCAGCTTGGTTCCGGGAGCCCCCGGGGAGCTGTTTTTT. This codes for CASSLVPGAPGELFF.

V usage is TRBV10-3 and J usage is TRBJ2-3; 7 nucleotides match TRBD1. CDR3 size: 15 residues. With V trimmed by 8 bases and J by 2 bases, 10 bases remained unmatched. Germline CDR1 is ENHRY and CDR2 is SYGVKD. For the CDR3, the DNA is TGTGCCATCGAGGGACAGCAGGGCCCCACAGATACGCAGTATTTT. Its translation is CAIEGQQGPTDTQYF.

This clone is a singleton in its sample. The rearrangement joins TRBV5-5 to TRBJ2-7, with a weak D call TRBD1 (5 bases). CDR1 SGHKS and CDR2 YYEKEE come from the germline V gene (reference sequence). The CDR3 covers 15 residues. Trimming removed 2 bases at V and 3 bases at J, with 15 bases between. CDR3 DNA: TGTGCCAGCAGCTTAGACGAAGGGGTCCACTACGAGCAGTACTTC. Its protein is CASSLDEGVHYEQYF.

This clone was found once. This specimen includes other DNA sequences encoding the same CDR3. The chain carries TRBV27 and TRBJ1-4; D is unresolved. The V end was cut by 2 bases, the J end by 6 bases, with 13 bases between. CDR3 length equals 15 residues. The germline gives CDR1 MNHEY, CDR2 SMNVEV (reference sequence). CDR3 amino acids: CASSLDPGLHEKLFF. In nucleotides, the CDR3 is TGTGCCAGCAGTTTAGATCCGGGATTGCATGAAAAACTGTTTTTT.

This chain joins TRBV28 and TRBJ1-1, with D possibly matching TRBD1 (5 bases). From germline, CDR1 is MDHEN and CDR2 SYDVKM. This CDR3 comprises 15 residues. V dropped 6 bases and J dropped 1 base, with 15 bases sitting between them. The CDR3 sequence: CASSHTPTENTEAFF. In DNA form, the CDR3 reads TGTGCCAGCAGCCACACCCCGACAGAGAACACTGAAGCTTTCTTT.

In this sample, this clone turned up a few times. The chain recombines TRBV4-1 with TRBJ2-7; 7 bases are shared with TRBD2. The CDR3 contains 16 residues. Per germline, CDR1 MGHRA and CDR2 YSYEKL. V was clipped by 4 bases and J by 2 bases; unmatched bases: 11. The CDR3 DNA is TGCGCCAGCAGCCGGAATGAAGCAGGACTAGCCTACGAGCAGTACTTC. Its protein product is CASSRNEAGLAYEQYF.

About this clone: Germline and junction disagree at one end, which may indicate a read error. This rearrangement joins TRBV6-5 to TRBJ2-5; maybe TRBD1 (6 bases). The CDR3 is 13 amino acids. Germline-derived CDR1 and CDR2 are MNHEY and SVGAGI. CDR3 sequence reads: CASSAGAQGTQYF. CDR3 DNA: TGTGCCAGCAGTGCAGGGGCCCAAGGGACCCAGTACTTC.